The 21 T cell receptor beta chains presented below share a single source sample, sequenced in a study of blood T cell repertoires in COVID-19. Profiled with immunoSEQ multiplex PCR; TCRdb holds only in-frame clones, not every one. This sample has some 190,000 clones, with 88% found just once. The specimen sequenced was peripheral blood. Receptors originate from a man aged 18 to 29 with active or convalescent COVID-19.

The chain uses TRBV30 and TRBJ2-7; 10 positions agree with TRBD1. Germline lookup yields CDR1 GTSNPN and CDR2 SVGIG (reference sequence). The J segment lost 4 bases and the V segment lost 8 bases, leaving 8 bases of the junction unmatched. The CDR3 runs 13 residues. The CDR3: CAQDRDRGYEQYF. The CDR3 DNA is TGTGCCCAAGACCGGGACAGGGGTTACGAGCAGTACTTC.

The chain uses TRBV7-3 and TRBJ2-2; TRBD2 agrees at 8 bases. The germline CDR1 and CDR2 sequences are SGHTA and FQGTGA. Trimming cost V 5 bases and J 7 bases; bases outside gene matches: 9. This CDR3 is 15 amino acids long. The CDR3 DNA sequence: TGTGCCAGCAGCCTTTCCGGGACTAGTGACGGGGAGCTGTTTTTT. Protein sequence: CASSLSGTSDGELFF.

This rearrangement joins TRBV28 to TRBJ2-2; no clear D gene. From germline, CDR1 is MDHEN and CDR2 SYDVKM. CDR3 length: 14 residues. V was cut by 7 bases and J by 1 base, with 10 bases left in between. CDR3 sequence: CASTIRLNTGELFF. The CDR3 nucleotides read TGTGCCAGCACGATCAGACTGAACACCGGGGAGCTGTTTTTT.

V gene TRBV2 combines with J gene TRBJ1-4; 11 bases line up with TRBD1. V lost 7 bases and J lost 5; bases outside the gene matches: 6. Germline CDR1 reads SNHLY; CDR2 reads FYNNEI. This CDR3 comprises 15 residues. The DNA of the CDR3 is TGTGCCAGCAAAACGGACAGGGGGCAGAATGAAAAACTGTTTTTT. Translating it yields CASKTDRGQNEKLFF.

The chain has TRBV5-1 and TRBJ2-1; 12 bases are a match to TRBD2. V dropped 4 bases and J dropped 5; count of bases not matched to a gene: 7. Looked up from germline, CDR1 is SGHRS and CDR2 is YFSETQ. The CDR3 contains 16 residues. CDR3 in DNA: TGCGCCAGCAGCCCGGCGACTAGCGGGAGCGACAATGAGCAGTTCTTC. This gives the protein CASSPATSGSDNEQFF.

The chain uses TRBV7-8 and TRBJ1-1, with 11 nucleotides matching TRBD1. The junction had 8 bases not matched to a gene; V was cut back by 1 base and J by 1 base. Per germline, CDR1 SGHVS and CDR2 FQNEAQ. This CDR3 comprises 18 residues. The CDR3 region is CASSLGGQGGSENTEAFF. For the CDR3, the DNA is TGTGCCAGCAGCTTAGGGGGACAGGGGGGCTCCGAGAACACTGAAGCTTTCTTT.

The chain uses TRBV19 and TRBJ2-3; a possible D gene is TRBD1 (5 bases). V was pared by 2 bases and J by 2 bases, with 20 bases between. The CDR3 spans 18 residues. Per germline, CDR1 LNHDA and CDR2 SQIVND (reference sequence). The CDR3, as DNA: TGTGCCAGTAGTATATTGGGGTCTTCGACAGCCTACACAGATACGCAGTATTTT. Protein: CASSILGSSTAYTDTQYF.

V usage is TRBV30 and J usage is TRBJ2-3; D may be TRBD2 (5 bases). Trimming removed 0 bases from V and 1 base from J, with 8 bases in between. Germline V gene lookup returns CDR1 GTSNPN and CDR2 SVGIG (reference sequence). The CDR3 is made up of 14 amino acids. The CDR3 spells CAWSVWGGTDTQYF. The CDR3, as DNA: TGTGCCTGGAGTGTCTGGGGAGGCACAGATACGCAGTATTTT.

The chain has TRBV11-2 and TRBJ1-1; D perhaps matches TRBD1 (5 bases). V shed 0 bases and J shed 5 bases, with 13 bases lying between them. The CDR3 has 15 amino acids. CDR1 and CDR2 from the germline V gene are SGHAT and FQNNGV. In nucleotides, the CDR3 is TGTGCCAGCAGCTTAGATCTAGTGGGGGGAACTGAAGCTTTCTTT. Translating gives CASSLDLVGGTEAFF.

The chain is built from TRBV11-3 and TRBJ1-5, with D unclear. CDR1 and CDR2 (germline): SGHNT, YENEEA. V lost 5 bases to trimming and J lost 0 bases, with 8 bases between them. The CDR3 runs 14 residues. CDR3 region: CASSPRNSNQPQHF. DNA of the CDR3: TGTGCCAGCAGCCCCAGGAATAGCAATCAGCCCCAGCATTTT.

The chain links TRBV6-6 to TRBJ1-2, with D hard to call. The CDR3 has 14 amino acids. The germline gives CDR1 MNHNY, CDR2 SVGAGI (reference sequence). Trimming left V 10 bases short and J 2 bases short, with 17 bases between. The DNA of the CDR3 is TGTGCCATCCCCTCCAGTGCAGGCAACTATGGCTACACCTTC. Translating it yields CAIPSSAGNYGYTF.

The rearrangement joins TRBV11-3 to TRBJ1-1, with TRBD1 identical over 9 bases. J gave up 1 base and V 5 bases, and 5 bases lay outside the gene matches. From germline, CDR1 is SGHNT and CDR2 YENEEA. CDR3 size: 15 residues. Here the CDR3 reads CASSRTGEGNTEAFF. CDR3 nucleotide sequence: TGTGCCAGCAGCCGGACAGGGGAGGGGAACACTGAAGCTTTCTTT. Full variable domain (remainder filled in from reference TRBV11-3 and TRBJ1-1): EAGVVQSPRYKIIEKKQPVAFWCNPISGHNTLYWYLQNLGQGPELLIRYENEEAVDDSQLPKDRFSAERLKGVDSTLKIQPAELGDSAVYLCASSRTGEGNTEAFFGQGTRLTVV.

This clone is a singleton in its sample. This sequence joins TRBV28 and TRBJ1-4, with D perhaps TRBD1 (5 bases). V lost 1 base and J lost 3, with 9 bases in between. The germline V gene has CDR1 MDHEN and CDR2 SYDVKM. The CDR3 contains 15 residues. In nucleotides, the CDR3 is TGTGCCAGCAGTTTATCGCCAGGGCCTAATGAAAAACTGTTTTTT. Translation: CASSLSPGPNEKLFF.

The table lists this clone with a count of one. The rearrangement uses TRBV28 and TRBJ1-5; 9 positions agree with TRBD1. The V segment lost 2 bases and the J segment 6 bases; nucleotides outside the gene matches: 8. This CDR3 is 16 amino acids long. Germline values: CDR1 MDHEN, CDR2 SYDVKM. This CDR3 reads CASSLHGTGWGQPQHF. The CDR3 region has the DNA TGTGCCAGCAGTTTACACGGGACAGGGTGGGGTCAGCCCCAGCATTTT. Combining the CDR3 with reference TRBV28 and TRBJ1-5 gives the whole variable domain DVKVTQSSRYLVKRTGEKVFLECVQDMDHENMFWYRQDPGLGLRLIYFSYDVKMKEKGDIPEGYSVSREKKERFSLILESASTNQTSMYLCASSLHGTGWGQPQHFGDGTRLSIL.

The chain combines TRBV6-5 with TRBJ1-5, with D unresolved. Trimming shortened V by 7 bases and J by 0 bases, and 13 bases separated the two germline ends. CDR1 is MNHEY and CDR2 is SVGAGI in the germline V gene. The CDR3 loop spans 15 amino acids. For the CDR3, the DNA is TGTGCCAGCATCACACAGCTTTATAGCAATCAGCCCCAGCATTTT. This translates into CASITQLYSNQPQHF.

The gene calls are TRBV13 and TRBJ2-7; TRBD2 is a possible D gene (5 bases). This CDR3 contains 16 residues. V gave up 0 bases and J gave up 0 bases, with 12 bases separating them. Looked up from germline, CDR1 is PRHDT and CDR2 is FYEKMQ (reference sequence). Here the CDR3 reads CASSLGRSDYSYEQYF. CDR3 DNA sequence: TGTGCCAGCAGCTTAGGAAGGAGCGACTACTCCTACGAGCAGTACTTC.

J is TRBJ2-5 and V is TRBV5-1, with TRBD2 matching 7 bases. V gave up 0 bases and J gave up 4 bases; unmatched junction bases: 9. Germline V gene sequence: CDR1 SGHRS, CDR2 YFSETQ. The CDR3 sequence is 16 residues long. CDR3 residues: CASSLALAGAGETQYF. The CDR3 region has the DNA TGCGCCAGCAGCTTGGCCTTGGCGGGAGCCGGAGAGACCCAGTACTTC.

V usage is TRBV5-4 and J usage is TRBJ2-7; 8 bases agree with TRBD2. This CDR3 comprises 16 residues. Losses at the gene ends were 3 bases for V and 3 bases for J; bases not matched to a gene: 11. Germline CDR1 SGHNT, CDR2 YYREEE (reference sequence). CDR3 DNA: TGTGCCAGCAGCTCGTCGCCGGGGGGGGGAAACTACGAGCAGTACTTC. It yields the protein CASSSSPGGGNYEQYF.

The genes are TRBV4-2 and TRBJ2-5; perhaps TRBD2 as D (6 bases). This CDR3 spans 13 amino acids. V shed 4 bases and J shed 5 bases, with 11 bases lying between them. CDR1 is LGHNA, CDR2 YNFKEQ, per germline. The CDR3 sequence: CASSPRSGETQYF. CDR3 DNA: TGTGCCAGCAGCCCGAGAAGCGGGGAGACCCAGTACTTC.

The V and J genes are TRBV27 and TRBJ2-7; D might be TRBD1 (5 bases). With 4 bases removed from V and 4 bases from J, the gap between germline ends came to 17 bases. The CDR3 consists of 15 residues. Germline V CDR1 and CDR2: MNHEY, SMNVEV (reference sequence). CDR3 nucleotides: TGTGCCAGCAGTTCCCGGGCAGGGATTAGGTACGAGCAGTACTTC. Residues: CASSSRAGIRYEQYF.

In its sample, this clone was seen once. V is TRBV11-2 and J is TRBJ1-1; TRBD1 agrees at 8 bases. This CDR3 has 18 residues. V lost 0 bases and J lost 5; bases outside the gene matches: 14. Germline values: CDR1 SGHAT, CDR2 FQNNGV. The CDR3 protein is CASSLEVVAGGRYTEAFF. In nucleotides, the CDR3 is TGTGCCAGCAGCTTAGAAGTCGTGGCAGGGGGCCGGTATACTGAAGCTTTCTTT.